The 17 T cell receptor beta chains in this list originate from one sample, sequenced in a study of blood T cell repertoires in COVID-19. The table came from immunoSEQ multiplex PCR; TCRdb's copy has only in-frame clones and leaves some out. The repertoire consists of some 21,000 clones, with roughly 84% occurring once and the leading ten covering 3.2%. The source material was peripheral blood. These receptors all stem from a man in his forties or fifties with acute or convalescent COVID-19.

This clone was detected only a few times. The chain employs TRBV29-1 and TRBJ1-5; possible D gene TRBD1, 5 bases. Trimming removed 5 bases at V and 6 bases at J, with 20 bases between. The CDR3 has 15 residues. Germline V gene data show CDR1 as SQVTM and CDR2 as ANQGSEA. CDR3 loop: CSVSEGILGGQPQHF. CDR3 bases: TGCAGCGTTTCGGAGGGGATACTGGGTGGTCAGCCCCAGCATTTT.

The rearrangement joins TRBV14 to TRBJ1-1, with a tentative D call TRBD1 (5 bases). CDR1 is SGHDN, CDR2 FVKESK, per germline. CDR3 size: 13 residues. V lost 1 base to trimming and J lost 5 bases, with 8 bases between them. CDR3 coding DNA: TGTGCCAGCAGCCAAGTTTCAGGGACTGAAGCTTTCTTT. As protein: CASSQVSGTEAFF.

The chain employs TRBV19 and TRBJ2-7; a possible D gene is TRBD2 (5 bases). Trimming took 5 bases from V and 4 from J, leaving 15 bases between them. Germline assignment: CDR1 LNHDA and CDR2 SQIVND (reference sequence). The CDR3 runs 14 residues. The CDR3 is CASSLQVGVYEQYF. The CDR3 bases are TGTGCCAGTAGTCTCCAGGTCGGGGTATACGAGCAGTACTTC.

This clone was observed a handful of times. The chain carries TRBV7-3 and TRBJ2-1; TRBD2 agrees at 8 bases. V dropped 2 bases and J dropped 5; count of bases not matched to a gene: 14. This CDR3 comprises 18 residues. Germline assignment: CDR1 SGHTA and CDR2 FQGTGA. The CDR3 DNA is TGTGCCAGCAGCTTATGGGCTAGCGGGTTTGGAACACACAATGAGCAGTTCTTC. Residues: CASSLWASGFGTHNEQFF.

The rearrangement uses TRBV7-8 and TRBJ2-5, with 7 bases aligning to TRBD1. Looked up from germline, CDR1 is SGHVS and CDR2 is FQNEAQ. The CDR3 has 14 residues. The ends lost 3 bases at V and 1 base at J; junction bases unmatched: 2. The CDR3 region has the DNA TGTGCCAGCAGCTTCGACAGGGCCCAAGAGACCCAGTACTTC. Translating it yields CASSFDRAQETQYF. The entire variable domain, with the rest obtained from reference TRBV7-8 and TRBJ2-5, is as follows: GAGVSQSPRYKVAKRGQDVALRCDPISGHVSLFWYQQALGQGPEFLTYFQNEAQLDKSGLPSDRFFAERPEGSVSTLKIQRTQQEDSAVYLCASSFDRAQETQYFGPGTRLLVL.

V is TRBV30 and J is TRBJ2-2; D is undetermined. Per the germline V gene, CDR1 is GTSNPN and CDR2 is SVGIG (reference sequence). The ends were cut back, 4 bases at V and 5 bases at J, with 11 bases in the middle. This CDR3 spans 13 amino acids. The CDR3 nucleotides read TGTGCCTGGACCAGATCGGAGACCGGGGAGCTGTTTTTT. Amino acids: CAWTRSETGELFF.

The chain recombines TRBV18 with TRBJ1-3, with TRBD1 identical over 7 bases. This CDR3 comprises 18 residues. CDR1 KGHSH and CDR2 LQKENI come from the germline V gene. V lost 3 bases to trimming and J lost 0 bases; unmatched junction nucleotides: 11. CDR3 sequence (DNA): TGTGCCAGCTCACCGAGAACCCCGGGACAGAACTCTGGAAACACCATATATTTT. This codes for CASSPRTPGQNSGNTIYF.

The chain joins TRBV19 to TRBJ1-4; 7 bases map to TRBD1. Trimming cost V 3 bases and J 5 bases; bases outside gene matches: 6. CDR1 and CDR2 from the germline V gene are LNHDA and SQIVND (reference sequence). This CDR3 has 15 amino acids. Written as DNA, the CDR3 is TGTGCCAGTAGTATTGAGGACAGGAGGAATGAAAAACTGTTTTTT. It specifies CASSIEDRRNEKLFF.

This clone occurred a few times. V gene TRBV9 combines with J gene TRBJ1-5, with D tentatively TRBD1 (5 bases). Trimming cost V 1 base and J 6 bases, with 11 bases left between them. CDR1 and CDR2 (germline): SGDLS, YYNGEE. The CDR3 length is 14 residues. In DNA form, the CDR3 reads TGTGCCAGCAGCGTAATCCAGGGATGTCAGCCCCAGCATTTT. Protein product: CASSVIQGCQPQHF.

V is TRBV9 and J is TRBJ2-1; 8 positions agree with TRBD2. The V gene end was trimmed by 0 bases and the J gene end by 8 bases; junction bases not matched to a gene: 10. This CDR3 contains 16 residues. Germline CDR1 is SGDLS and CDR2 is YYNGEE. For the CDR3, the DNA is TGTGCCAGCAGCGTAGAGGTAGCGGGGTACTTAGATGAGCAGTTCTTC. Protein product: CASSVEVAGYLDEQFF.

This clone showed up just a few times. The gene calls are TRBV19 and TRBJ1-2; TRBD1 matches at 11 bases. Germline values: CDR1 LNHDA, CDR2 SQIVND (reference sequence). The CDR3 has 14 residues. V lost 4 bases to trimming and J lost 8 bases; unmatched junction nucleotides: 6. CDR3 loop: CASSKRTGGDGYTF. The CDR3 nucleotides are TGTGCCAGTAGTAAACGGACAGGGGGCGACGGCTACACCTTC.

The sample holds one count of this clone. CDR3 loop: CASSQDARGLTDTQYF. DNA of the CDR3: TGCGCCAGCAGCCAAGATGCCAGGGGGCTGACAGATACGCAGTATTTT. This rearrangement joins TRBV4-3 to TRBJ2-3; 8 nucleotides align to TRBD1. This CDR3 has 16 residues. CDR1 and CDR2 (germline): LGHNA, YSLEER. V lost 0 bases to trimming and J lost 3 bases; unmatched junction nucleotides: 5.

The chain is built from TRBV11-2 and TRBJ2-7, with D perhaps TRBD1 (5 bases). CDR1 SGHAT and CDR2 FQNNGV come from the germline V gene. The germline V and J ends were trimmed by 1 base and 3 bases, with 10 bases remaining between them. The CDR3 totals 14 residues. The CDR3 nucleotides are TGTGCCAGCAGCTTAGCAGGGAAGATCTACGAGCAGTACTTC. It specifies CASSLAGKIYEQYF.

The chain links TRBV27 to TRBJ2-1, with 11 bases fitting TRBD2. Unmatched junction bases numbered 16, after V lost 7 bases and J lost 5 bases. The CDR3 length is 18 residues. Germline V gene data show CDR1 as MNHEY and CDR2 as SMNVEV (reference sequence). The CDR3 DNA reads TGTGCCAGCAAAAGGGCTAGCGGGAGGTATTCGGTTGACAATGAGCAGTTCTTC. This gives the protein CASKRASGRYSVDNEQFF.

This clone was picked up one time. CDR3 nucleotide sequence: TGTGCCACCAGCAGAGTGGCTAGCGGGACCGTCCGGTACTCCAATGAGCAGTTCTTC. This gives the protein CATSRVASGTVRYSNEQFF. The chain carries TRBV15 and TRBJ2-1; 9 bases map to TRBD2. Germline-derived CDR1 and CDR2 are LNHNV and YYDKDF (reference sequence). V dropped 1 base and J dropped 6; count of bases not matched to a gene: 16. The CDR3 runs to 19 residues.

The chain links TRBV9 to TRBJ2-3; TRBD2 matches at 11 bases. The junction had 9 bases not matched to a gene; V was cut back by 0 bases and J by 6 bases. Germline V gives CDR1 SGDLS, CDR2 YYNGEE. There are 17 residues in the CDR3. The CDR3 spells CASSVDTSGGLMDTQYF. CDR3 in DNA: TGTGCCAGCAGCGTAGATACTAGCGGGGGCCTAATGGATACGCAGTATTTT. The full variable domain, with the rest looked up from reference TRBV9 and TRBJ2-3, is DSGVTQTPKHLITATGQRVTLRCSPRSGDLSVYWYQQSLDQGLQFLIQYYNGEERAKGNILERFSAQQFPDLHSELNLSSLELGDSALYFCASSVDTSGGLMDTQYFGPGTRLTVL.

The chain joins TRBV11-3 to TRBJ1-5; D perhaps matches TRBD1 (5 bases). Between the trimmed V and J ends, which lost 5 bases and 7 bases, there was a span of 18 bases. The CDR3 sequence is 15 residues long. CDR1 is SGHNT and CDR2 is YENEEA in the germline V gene. The CDR3: CASSLREQGQQPQHF. The CDR3 nucleotides are TGTGCCAGCAGCCTCCGGGAGCAGGGCCAACAGCCCCAGCATTTT.